These 22 T cell receptor beta chains were sequenced from one sample in a study of siplizumab effects on memory and regulatory T cells. Some clones are missing from TCRdb's copy, which holds only in-frame ones; the method was immunoSEQ multiplex PCR. The table has 57,000 or so clones, about 92% seen once; the top ten hold around 40%. Sequenced: CD8+ T cells sorted from blood. Receptors originate from a human donor in good health.

The chain is built from TRBV25-1 and TRBJ1-1; 7 bases fit TRBD1. CDR3 length equals 11 residues. Per germline, CDR1 MGHDK and CDR2 SYGVNS. After removal of 8 bases from V and 6 bases from J, the junction contained 3 bases not matched to a gene. The CDR3 bases are TGTGCCAGCGGGACAGTGGCTGAAGCTTTCTTT. Its translation is CASGTVAEAFF.

The rearrangement uses TRBV19 and TRBJ1-1; D unresolved. CDR3 length: 13 residues. CDR1 LNHDA and CDR2 SQIVND come from the germline V gene (reference sequence). Trimming removed 3 bases at V and 4 bases at J, with 9 bases between. CDR3 protein: CASSIGVGTEAFF. CDR3 bases: TGTGCCAGTAGTATCGGGGTGGGCACTGAAGCTTTCTTT.

The chain employs TRBV2 and TRBJ1-1, with D possibly TRBD1 on 5 matching bases. Trimming pared 1 base from V and 1 base from J, leaving 7 bases between. The length of the CDR3 is 14 residues. The V gene's germline CDR1 is SNHLY and CDR2 FYNNEI. The CDR3 nucleotides read TGTGCCAGCAGTGAAGAGACAGCGAACACTGAAGCTTTCTTT. Protein: CASSEETANTEAFF.

The chain combines TRBV4-1 with TRBJ1-3; D gene ambiguous. Germline CDR1 MGHRA, CDR2 YSYEKL. V was pared by 4 bases and J by 4 bases, with 5 bases between. CDR3 length: 12 residues. In DNA, the CDR3 is TGCGCCAGCAGCCTGCGGGGAAACACCATATATTTT. It is translated as CASSLRGNTIYF.

CDR3 protein: CASSPEQGETQYF. The CDR3 DNA sequence: TGTGCCAGCAGCCCGGAACAGGGCGAGACCCAGTACTTC. The V gene is TRBV4-2, the J gene TRBJ2-5, with a weak D call TRBD1 (6 bases). Germline-derived CDR1 and CDR2 are LGHNA and YNFKEQ. There are 13 residues in the CDR3. V lost 4 bases, J lost 5 bases, and 11 bases lay in between.

This clone was counted a few times. V gene TRBV7-9 combines with J gene TRBJ2-1, with D perhaps given as TRBD1 or TRBD2 (5 bases each). Germline V gene data show CDR1 as SEHNR and CDR2 as FQNEAQ (reference sequence). The ends were cut back, 5 bases at V and 1 base at J, with 18 bases in the middle. The CDR3 runs to 17 residues. CDR3 residues: CASSPGPFGGSYNEQFF. CDR3 in DNA: TGTGCCAGCAGCCCGGGGCCTTTCGGCGGGTCCTACAATGAGCAGTTCTTC. Complete variable domain (other parts from reference TRBV7-9 and TRBJ2-1): DTGVSQNPRHKITKRGQNVTFRCDPISEHNRLYWYRQTLGQGPEFLTYFQNEAQLEKSRLLSDRFSAERPKGSFSTLEIQRTEQGDSAMYLCASSPGPFGGSYNEQFFGPGTRLTVL.

V is TRBV7-9 and J is TRBJ2-1, with TRBD2 identical over 8 bases. V lost 1 base, J lost 3 bases, and 11 bases stayed unmatched. This CDR3 region has 18 residues. Looked up from germline, CDR1 is SEHNR and CDR2 is FQNEAQ (reference sequence). CDR3 sequence: CASSLDGELAVNYNEQFF. The CDR3 region has the DNA TGTGCCAGCAGCTTAGATGGGGAACTAGCGGTCAACTACAATGAGCAGTTCTTC.

This chain connects TRBV4-2 to TRBJ1-3; the D gene is possibly TRBD1 (6 bases). The CDR3 sequence is 14 residues long. Deletions cut 4 bases from V and 2 bases from J, with 9 bases between. From germline, CDR1 is LGHNA and CDR2 YNFKEQ. DNA of the CDR3: TGTGCCAGCAGCCCCCGGACAGCTGGAAACACCATATATTTT. It specifies CASSPRTAGNTIYF.

The chain is built from TRBV6-6 and TRBJ2-7; no reliable D call. CDR1 and CDR2 from the germline V gene are MNHNY and SVGAGI (reference sequence). V was trimmed by 4 bases and J by 7 bases, leaving 8 bases between them. CDR3 length: 11 residues. The CDR3 DNA sequence: TGTGCCAGCAGTTCGACATTGGAGCAGTACTTC. As protein: CASSSTLEQYF.

The CDR3 spells CASSLGLNTGELFF. In DNA, the CDR3 is TGTGCCAGCAGCTTAGGACTGAACACCGGGGAGCTGTTTTTT. The chain uses TRBV7-9 and TRBJ2-2; D gene ambiguous. With 1 base removed from V and 1 base from J, the gap between germline ends came to 4 bases. The CDR3 is 14 residues long. Per germline, CDR1 SEHNR and CDR2 FQNEAQ (reference sequence).

The chain employs TRBV7-3 and TRBJ2-7; 15 nucleotides agree with TRBD2. V gave up 5 bases and J gave up 7 bases; unmatched junction bases: 18. CDR3 size: 19 residues. Germline V CDR1 and CDR2: SGHTA, FQGTGA. CDR3 in DNA: TGTGCCAGCAGCCCCCATAAGGGACTAGCGGGAGGAACATGTGGGGAGCAGTACTTC. Amino acids: CASSPHKGLAGGTCGEQYF.

The chain links TRBV6-1 to TRBJ1-2; D is possibly TRBD1 (6 bases). CDR3 length: 12 amino acids. V was shortened by 0 bases and J by 14 bases, with 13 bases between the two germline ends. Germline loops: CDR1 MNHNS, CDR2 SASEGT. DNA of the CDR3: TGTGCCAGCAGTGAAGCGCGACGGGGGCCTACCTTC. As protein: CASSEARRGPTF.

J is TRBJ2-3 and V is TRBV28, with D possibly called TRBD1 or TRBD2 (5 bases each). CDR3 size: 18 residues. V was cut by 4 bases and J by 0 bases, with 20 bases left in between. The germline gives CDR1 MDHEN, CDR2 SYDVKM. The CDR3 sequence is CASSSPSGTRTSTDTQYF. The CDR3 bases are TGTGCCAGCAGTTCCCCCTCCGGGACGCGGACTAGCACAGATACGCAGTATTTT. The whole variable domain, filled in from reference TRBV28 and TRBJ2-3, reads DVKVTQSSRYLVKRTGEKVFLECVQDMDHENMFWYRQDPGLGLRLIYFSYDVKMKEKGDIPEGYSVSREKKERFSLILESASTNQTSMYLCASSSPSGTRTSTDTQYFGPGTRLTVL.

The chain uses TRBV7-3 and TRBJ2-1; 7 bases fit TRBD2. With 5 bases clipped from V and 4 bases from J, the junction kept 11 bases outside the gene matches. The CDR3 is 16 amino acids. Looked up from germline, CDR1 is SGHTA and CDR2 is FQGTGA. The chain's CDR3 is CASSPGAGSVYNEQFF. As DNA, the CDR3 is TGTGCCAGCAGCCCTGGAGCGGGAAGTGTTTACAATGAGCAGTTCTTC.

The chain carries TRBV7-9 and TRBJ2-1; unclear D gene. Trimming took off 5 bases at V and 2 bases at J, with 7 bases between the two ends. CDR1 and CDR2 from the germline V gene are SEHNR and FQNEAQ (reference sequence). The CDR3 extends over 13 amino acids. CDR3 protein: CASSPGPYNEQFF. The CDR3 DNA follows: TGTGCCAGCAGCCCGGGTCCCTACAATGAGCAGTTCTTC.

The J gene is TRBJ2-2, the V gene TRBV7-8; perhaps D is TRBD1 or TRBD2 (5 bases each). V lost 1 base and J 5 bases, leaving 8 bases between the germline ends. Germline lookup yields CDR1 SGHVS and CDR2 FQNEAQ. The CDR3 spans 14 residues. The CDR3: CASSLGDETGELFF. CDR3 DNA: TGTGCCAGCAGCTTAGGGGACGAAACCGGGGAGCTGTTTTTT.

The sample holds one count of this clone. This chain links TRBV28 with TRBJ1-2; possibly TRBD1 for D (5 bases). V was clipped by 2 bases and J by 8 bases, with 18 bases between them. In germline, CDR1 is MDHEN, CDR2 SYDVKM. The CDR3 length is 15 residues. The CDR3 sequence: CASSLEGQGLGGYTF. For the CDR3, the DNA is TGTGCCAGCAGTTTAGAGGGGCAGGGCCTGGGGGGCTACACCTTC.

As for this clone: The same CDR3 also results from other DNA sequences found in this sample. This chain uses TRBV5-6 with TRBJ1-5; the match to TRBD1 covers 10 bases. CDR3 length: 14 residues. Germline V gene data show CDR1 as SGHDT and CDR2 as YYEEEE. V lost 4 bases to trimming and J lost 7 bases; unmatched junction nucleotides: 5. The chain's CDR3 is CASSPGQGNQPQHF. As DNA, the CDR3 is TGTGCCAGCAGCCCGGGACAGGGGAACCAGCCCCAGCATTTT.

The count of this clone is one. This rearrangement joins TRBV28 to TRBJ2-5; D is unresolved. CDR1 MDHEN and CDR2 SYDVKM come from the germline V gene. V lost 2 bases and J 0 bases, leaving 7 bases between the germline ends. There are 14 residues in the CDR3. The CDR3 coding sequence is TGTGCCAGCAGTTTAAGTCTGTACCAAGAGACCCAGTACTTC. Amino acids: CASSLSLYQETQYF.

V is TRBV7-9 and J is TRBJ2-5, with D perhaps matching TRBD2 (6 bases). CDR1 and CDR2 (germline): SEHNR, FQNEAQ (reference sequence). The CDR3 is 16 residues long. Trimming took off 4 bases at V and 2 bases at J, with 17 bases between the two ends. CDR3 amino acids: CASSSPVVAGQETQYF. CDR3 bases: TGTGCCAGCAGCTCCCCTGTTGTGGCGGGACAAGAGACCCAGTACTTC.

V and J are TRBV27 and TRBJ2-1; D not certain. V lost 7 bases and J 4 bases, leaving 17 bases between the germline ends. The CDR3 totals 15 residues. Germline V gives CDR1 MNHEY, CDR2 SMNVEV (reference sequence). CDR3 region: CASTAVGPNYNEQFF. CDR3 in DNA: TGTGCCAGCACTGCCGTCGGACCCAATTACAATGAGCAGTTCTTC.

The rearrangement joins TRBV19 to TRBJ2-5; 7 bases line up with TRBD2. Unmatched junction bases numbered 12, after V lost 10 bases and J lost 4 bases. This CDR3 region has 14 residues. Looked up from germline, CDR1 is LNHDA and CDR2 is SQIVND (reference sequence). The CDR3 region is CATAGLGRGETQYF. The CDR3 DNA reads TGTGCCACTGCCGGGTTAGGGAGGGGAGAGACCCAGTACTTC.